The following is a T cell receptor beta chain sequence with its context. It has no known antigen specificity. Base quality data are lacking; no much larger clone is found one base away. The sample's time point label, decoded: baseline before first vaccination. This specimen's treatment or condition label, per the study, means: meningococcal conjugate vaccine given as trial control. Vaccinee samples were obtained from the UK trials COV001 and COV002, which included a single-blind randomized controlled phase 2/3 trial of AZD1222 (ChAdOx1 nCoV-19) in healthy adults. Trial participant PBMC samples were collected at day 0 and day 28 after the second dose for TCRbeta chain sequencing. Relative to germline, V is missing 3 bases and J is missing 4 bases, with 7 bases of the junction outside any gene match. CDR1 is given as GTSNPN and CDR2 as SVGIG, both from the germline V gene (reference sequence). Including the terminal cysteine and phenylalanine, the CDR3 comprises 14 residues. Here the CDR3 DNA is all that survives: 42 bases in frame from base 1.

This entry belongs to a study of T cell responses to AZD1222 COVID-19 vaccine (dated by TCRdb to 2020 to 2022). With respect to the entire study: TCR sequencing was performed for 230 to 250 trial participants, of whom around 200 were given two doses of AZD1222 and around 26 were given two doses of MenACWY control vaccine. Trial participants were enrolled into age subgroups of 18-55, 56-69 and 70-plus years, which contained about 150, 28 and 57 TCR-sequenced participants, respectively.

The CDR3 regions of human TCRbeta chains were analyzed by immunosequencing. In the paper's pipeline: Repertoire TCRs were matched against a reference library of SARS-CoV-2-specific TCRs generated with the MIRA antigen-specificity platform. Breadth was defined as the fraction of unique TCRs that were SARS-CoV-2-associated, and depth was defined as the fraction of total T cells that were SARS-CoV-2-associated. Using the MIRA data, each spike-specific TCR was mapped to the spike region that the TCR reacts to and placed in a CD4 or CD8 class. Log10-transformed breadth and depth values were compared by one-way ANOVA with Sidak's multiple comparisons tests. TCRdb mirrors the immuneACCESS table, restricted to in-frame sequences. Some clones are absent from its copies; in checked studies, under half trace to an unresolved V gene, and the reason for the others is unknown. The DNA gave D and trimming, while V, J and clone size come from that table. This sample comprises 70,000 or so clones, 79% of them detected only once. Jointly, the top ten make up around 20% of the sample.

Overall study outcomes, separate from this receptor: The whole spike protein was spanned by vaccine-associated CD4 TCRs, and dominant responses were seen in regions 160-218 and 743-854. Because no day 14 peak-response samples were available, repertoires were characterized only after the peak T cell response. Reportedly, almost half of the unique spike-specific TCRs recognized epitopes lying outside the regions that are mutated in the B.1.351 and B.1.1.7 variants. The 56-69-year group was small, and its depth increase did not reach significance, likely because of low power. Conclusions about previously exposed vaccinees are limited because only a handful of AZD1222 recipients were SARS-CoV-2 seropositive at baseline. After two AZD1222 doses, spike-specific TCR breadth and depth were significantly higher than at day 0 and than in MenACWY recipients. Participants were mostly white British, with more females than males. The authors suggested clonal diversity may have been underestimated.

This clonotype originated in an adult in good health. Sample: peripheral blood, taken on day 0 of MenACWY control vaccination. This chain joins TRBV30 to TRBJ2-5; the central 8 bases match TRBD1. The nucleotides are TGTGCCTGGAGCTTACAGGGGGTCGGAGAGACCCAGTACTTC. It translates as CAWSLQGVGETQYF.